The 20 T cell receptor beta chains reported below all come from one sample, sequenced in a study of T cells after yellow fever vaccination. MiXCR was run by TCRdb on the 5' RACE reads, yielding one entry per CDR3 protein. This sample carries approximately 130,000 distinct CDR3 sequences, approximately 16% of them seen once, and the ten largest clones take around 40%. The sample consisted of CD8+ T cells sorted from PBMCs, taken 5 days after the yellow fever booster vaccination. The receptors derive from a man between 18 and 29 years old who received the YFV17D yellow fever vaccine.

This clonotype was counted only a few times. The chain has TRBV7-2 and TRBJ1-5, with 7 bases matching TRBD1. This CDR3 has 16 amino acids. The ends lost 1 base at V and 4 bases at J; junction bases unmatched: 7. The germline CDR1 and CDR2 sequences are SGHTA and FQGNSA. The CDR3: CASSLGSRGVNQPQHF. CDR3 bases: TGTGCCAGCAGCTTAGGCTCCAGGGGGGTTAATCAGCCCCAGCATTTT.

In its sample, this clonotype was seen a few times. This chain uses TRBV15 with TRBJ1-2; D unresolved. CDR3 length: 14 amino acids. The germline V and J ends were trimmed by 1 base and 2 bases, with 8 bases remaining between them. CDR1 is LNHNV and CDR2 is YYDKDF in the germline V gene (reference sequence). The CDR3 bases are TGTGCCACCAGCAGAGCTACAGTGAACTATGGCTACACCTTC. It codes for CATSRATVNYGYTF.

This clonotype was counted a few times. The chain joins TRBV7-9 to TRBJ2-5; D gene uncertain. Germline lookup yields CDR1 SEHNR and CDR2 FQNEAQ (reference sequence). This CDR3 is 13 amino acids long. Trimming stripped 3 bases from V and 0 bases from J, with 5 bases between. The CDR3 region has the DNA TGTGCCAGCAGCTTGGCTAACCAAGAGACCCAGTACTTC. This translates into CASSLANQETQYF.

Here the CDR3 reads CASSRDRGRGNEKLFF. The CDR3 DNA follows: TGTGCCAGCAGTCGGGACAGGGGGCGCGGTAATGAAAAACTGTTTTTT. The chain carries TRBV12-3 or TRBV12-4 and TRBJ1-4; 12 bases are shared with TRBD1. The trim removed 5 bases at V and 4 bases at J, leaving 5 bases unmatched. CDR3 size: 16 residues.

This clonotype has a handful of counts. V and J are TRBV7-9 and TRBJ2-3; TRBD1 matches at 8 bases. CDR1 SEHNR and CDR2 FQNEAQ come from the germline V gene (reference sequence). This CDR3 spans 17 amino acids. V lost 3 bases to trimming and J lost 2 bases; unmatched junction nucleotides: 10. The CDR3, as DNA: TGTGCCAGCAGCTTTGTCCTCGGACAGGGAGACACAGATACGCAGTATTTT. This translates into CASSFVLGQGDTDTQYF.

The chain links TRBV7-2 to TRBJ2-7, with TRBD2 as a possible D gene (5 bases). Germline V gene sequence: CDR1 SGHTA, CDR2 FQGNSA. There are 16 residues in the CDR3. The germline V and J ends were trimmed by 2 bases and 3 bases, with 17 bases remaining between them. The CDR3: CASSLSRGQTLYEQYF. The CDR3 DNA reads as TGTGCCAGCAGCTTATCCCGGGGTCAAACCCTCTACGAGCAGTACTTC. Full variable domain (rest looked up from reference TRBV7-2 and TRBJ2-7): GAGVSQSPSNKVTEKGKDVELRCDPISGHTALYWYRQSLGQGLEFLIYFQGNSAPDKSGLPSDRFSAERTGGSVSTLTIQRTQQEDSAVYLCASSLSRGQTLYEQYFGPGTRLTVT.

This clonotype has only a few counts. DNA for the CDR3: TGTGCCAGCAGCTTAGACCTGGGGGCTGGCAACGAGCAGTACTTC. Its protein is CASSLDLGAGNEQYF. The chain couples TRBV7-6 to TRBJ2-7; perhaps TRBD1 as D (6 bases). From germline, CDR1 is SGHVS and CDR2 FNYEAQ. V lost 1 base to trimming and J lost 5 bases, with 15 bases between them. CDR3 length equals 15 residues.

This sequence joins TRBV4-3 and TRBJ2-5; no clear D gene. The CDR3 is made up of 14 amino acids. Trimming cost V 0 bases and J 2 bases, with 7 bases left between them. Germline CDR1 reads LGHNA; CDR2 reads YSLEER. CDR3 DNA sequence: TGCGCCAGCAGCCAAGAACGCCAGCAAGAGACCCAGTACTTC. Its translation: CASSQERQQETQYF.

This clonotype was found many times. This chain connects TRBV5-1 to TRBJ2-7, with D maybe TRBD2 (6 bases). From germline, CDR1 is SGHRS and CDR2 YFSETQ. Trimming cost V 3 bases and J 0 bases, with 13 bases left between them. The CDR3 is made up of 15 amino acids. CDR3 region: CASSSEGTASYEQYF. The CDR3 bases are TGCGCCAGCAGCTCGGAGGGGACCGCCTCCTACGAGCAGTACTTC. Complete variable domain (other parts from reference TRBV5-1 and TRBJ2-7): KAGVTQTPRYLIKTRGQQVTLSCSPISGHRSVSWYQQTPGQGLQFLFEYFSETQRNKGNFPGRFSGRQFSNSRSEMNVSTLELGDSALYLCASSSEGTASYEQYFGPGTRLTVT.

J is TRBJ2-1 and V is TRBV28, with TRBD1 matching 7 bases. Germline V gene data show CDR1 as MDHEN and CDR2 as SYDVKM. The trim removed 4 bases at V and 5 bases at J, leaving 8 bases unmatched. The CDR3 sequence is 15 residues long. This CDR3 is CASSSSGTEDNEQFF. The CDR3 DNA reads TGTGCCAGCAGTTCCTCCGGGACAGAGGACAATGAGCAGTTCTTC.

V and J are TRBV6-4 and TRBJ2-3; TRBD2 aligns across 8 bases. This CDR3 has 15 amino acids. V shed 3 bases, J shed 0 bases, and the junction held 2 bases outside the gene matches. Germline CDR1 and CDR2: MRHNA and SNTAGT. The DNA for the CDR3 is TGTGCCAGCAGTGATGTAGCGGGGAGCACAGATACGCAGTATTTT. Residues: CASSDVAGSTDTQYF.

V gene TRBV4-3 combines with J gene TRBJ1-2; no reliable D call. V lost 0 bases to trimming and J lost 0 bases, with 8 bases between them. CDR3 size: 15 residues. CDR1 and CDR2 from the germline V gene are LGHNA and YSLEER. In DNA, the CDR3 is TGCGCCAGCAGCCAAGAGCGGGTAACTAACTATGGCTACACCTTC. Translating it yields CASSQERVTNYGYTF.

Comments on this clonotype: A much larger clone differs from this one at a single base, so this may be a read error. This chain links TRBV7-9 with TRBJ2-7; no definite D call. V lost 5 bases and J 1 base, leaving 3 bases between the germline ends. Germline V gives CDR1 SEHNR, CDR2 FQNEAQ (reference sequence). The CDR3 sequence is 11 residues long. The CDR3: CASSRSYEQYF. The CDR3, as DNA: TGTGCCAGCAGCCGGTCCTACGAGCAGTACTTC.

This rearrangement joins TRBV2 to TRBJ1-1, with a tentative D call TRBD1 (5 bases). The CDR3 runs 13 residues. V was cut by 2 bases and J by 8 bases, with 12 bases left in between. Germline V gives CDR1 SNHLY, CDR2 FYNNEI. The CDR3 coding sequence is TGTGCCAGCAGTGAAACGACAGACAAAGAAGCTTTCTTT. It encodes CASSETTDKEAFF.

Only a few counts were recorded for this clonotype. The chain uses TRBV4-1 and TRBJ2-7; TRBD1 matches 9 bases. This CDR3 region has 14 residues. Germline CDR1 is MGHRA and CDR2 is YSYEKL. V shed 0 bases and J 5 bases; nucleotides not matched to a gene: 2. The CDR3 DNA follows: TGCGCCAGCAGCCAAGATCGGACAGGGGACGAGCAGTACGTC. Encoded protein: CASSQDRTGDEQYV.

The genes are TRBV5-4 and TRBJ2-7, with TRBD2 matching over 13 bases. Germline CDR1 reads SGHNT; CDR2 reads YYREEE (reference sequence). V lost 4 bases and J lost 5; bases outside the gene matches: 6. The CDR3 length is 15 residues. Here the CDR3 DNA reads TGTGCCAGCAGCCGTACTAGCGGGGGGGAGAACGAGCAGTACGTC. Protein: CASSRTSGGENEQYV.

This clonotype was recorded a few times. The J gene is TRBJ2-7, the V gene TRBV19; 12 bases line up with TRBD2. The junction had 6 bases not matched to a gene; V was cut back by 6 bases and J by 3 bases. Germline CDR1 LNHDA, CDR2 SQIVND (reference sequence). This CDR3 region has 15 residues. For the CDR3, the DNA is TGTGCCAGTAGGCCGACTAGCGGGGGATACTACGAGCAGTACTTC. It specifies CASRPTSGGYYEQYF.

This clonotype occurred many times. The chain's CDR3 is CASSESGYTGELFF. CDR3 DNA: TGTGCCAGCAGTGAAAGCGGATACACCGGGGAGCTGTTTTTT. The chain links TRBV6-2 or TRBV6-3 to TRBJ2-2, with D perhaps matching TRBD2 (5 bases). Germline V gene lookup returns CDR1 MNHEY and CDR2 SVGEGT. The CDR3 spans 14 residues. V was cut by 5 bases and J by 3 bases, with 10 bases left in between.

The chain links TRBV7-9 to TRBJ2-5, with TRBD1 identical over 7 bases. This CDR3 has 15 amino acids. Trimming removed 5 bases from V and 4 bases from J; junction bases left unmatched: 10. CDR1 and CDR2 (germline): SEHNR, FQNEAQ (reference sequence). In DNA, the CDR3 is TGTGCCAGCAGCGGACGACAGGGTCTAGGAGAGACCCAGTACTTC. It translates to CASSGRQGLGETQYF.

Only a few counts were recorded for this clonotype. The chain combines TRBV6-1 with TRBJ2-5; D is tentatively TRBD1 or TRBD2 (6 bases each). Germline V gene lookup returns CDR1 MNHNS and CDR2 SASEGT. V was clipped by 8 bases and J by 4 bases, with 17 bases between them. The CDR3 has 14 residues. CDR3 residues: CASSFGGPPETQYF. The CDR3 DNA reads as TGTGCCAGCTCCTTTGGGGGGCCCCCAGAGACCCAGTACTTC.